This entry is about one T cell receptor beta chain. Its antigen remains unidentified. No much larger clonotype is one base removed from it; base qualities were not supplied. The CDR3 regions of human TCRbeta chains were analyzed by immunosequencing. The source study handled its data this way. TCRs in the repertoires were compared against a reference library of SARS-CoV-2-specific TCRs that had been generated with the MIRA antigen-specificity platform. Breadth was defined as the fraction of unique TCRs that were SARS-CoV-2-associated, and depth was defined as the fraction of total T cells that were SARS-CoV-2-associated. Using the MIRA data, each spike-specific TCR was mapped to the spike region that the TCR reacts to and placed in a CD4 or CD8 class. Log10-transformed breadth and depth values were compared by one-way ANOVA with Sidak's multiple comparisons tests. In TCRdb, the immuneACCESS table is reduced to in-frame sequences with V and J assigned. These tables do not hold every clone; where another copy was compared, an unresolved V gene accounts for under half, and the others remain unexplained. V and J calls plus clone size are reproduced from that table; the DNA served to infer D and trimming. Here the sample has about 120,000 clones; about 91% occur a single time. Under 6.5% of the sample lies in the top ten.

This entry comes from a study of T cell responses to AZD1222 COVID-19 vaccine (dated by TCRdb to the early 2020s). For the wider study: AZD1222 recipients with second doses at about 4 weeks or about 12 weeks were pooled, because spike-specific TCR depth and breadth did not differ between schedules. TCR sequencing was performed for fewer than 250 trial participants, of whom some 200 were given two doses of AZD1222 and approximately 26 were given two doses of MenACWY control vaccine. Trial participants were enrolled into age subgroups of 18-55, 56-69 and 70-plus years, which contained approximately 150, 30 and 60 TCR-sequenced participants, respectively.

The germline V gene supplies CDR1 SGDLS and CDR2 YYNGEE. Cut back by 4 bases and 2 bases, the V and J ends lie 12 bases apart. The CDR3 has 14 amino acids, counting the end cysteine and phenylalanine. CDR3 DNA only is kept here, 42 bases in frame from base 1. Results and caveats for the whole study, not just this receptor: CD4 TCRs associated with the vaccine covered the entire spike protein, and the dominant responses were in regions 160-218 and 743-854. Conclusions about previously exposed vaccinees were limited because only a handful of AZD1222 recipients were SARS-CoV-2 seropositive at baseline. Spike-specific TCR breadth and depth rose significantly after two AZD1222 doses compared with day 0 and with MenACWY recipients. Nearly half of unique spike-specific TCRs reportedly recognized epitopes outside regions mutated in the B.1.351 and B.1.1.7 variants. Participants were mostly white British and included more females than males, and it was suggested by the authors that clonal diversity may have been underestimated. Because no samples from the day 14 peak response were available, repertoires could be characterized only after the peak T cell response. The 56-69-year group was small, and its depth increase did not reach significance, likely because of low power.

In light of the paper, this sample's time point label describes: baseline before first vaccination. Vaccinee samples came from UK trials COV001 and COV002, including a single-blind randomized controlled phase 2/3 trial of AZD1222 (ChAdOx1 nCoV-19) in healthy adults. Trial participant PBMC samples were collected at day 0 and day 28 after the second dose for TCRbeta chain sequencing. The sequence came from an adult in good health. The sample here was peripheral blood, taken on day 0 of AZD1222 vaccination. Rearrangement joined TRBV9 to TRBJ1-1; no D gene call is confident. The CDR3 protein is CASSPIRGNTEAFF. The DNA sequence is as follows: TGTGCCAGCAGCCCTATACGGGGAAACACTGAAGCTTTCTTT. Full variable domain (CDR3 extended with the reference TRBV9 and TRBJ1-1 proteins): DSGVTQTPKHLITATGQRVTLRCSPRSGDLSVYWYQQSLDQGLQFLIQYYNGEERAKGNILERFSAQQFPDLHSELNLSSLELGDSALYFCASSPIRGNTEAFFGQGTRLTVV.